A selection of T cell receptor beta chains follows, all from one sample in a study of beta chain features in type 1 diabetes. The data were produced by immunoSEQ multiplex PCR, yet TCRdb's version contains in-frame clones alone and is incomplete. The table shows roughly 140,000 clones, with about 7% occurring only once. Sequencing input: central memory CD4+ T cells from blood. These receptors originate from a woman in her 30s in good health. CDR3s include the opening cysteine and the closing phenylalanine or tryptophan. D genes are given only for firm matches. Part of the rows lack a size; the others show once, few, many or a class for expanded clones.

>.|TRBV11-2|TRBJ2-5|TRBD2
CASSPNSGGKETQYF
TGTGCCAGCAGCCCAAATAGCGGGGGTAAAGAGACCCAGTACTTC
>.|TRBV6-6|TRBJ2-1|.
CASRQYNEQFF
TGTGCCAGCAGGCAGTACAATGAGCAGTTCTTC
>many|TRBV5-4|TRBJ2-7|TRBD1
CASSQGVEQYF
TGTGCCAGCAGTCAGGGGGTCGAGCAGTACTTC
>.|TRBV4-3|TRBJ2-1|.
CASRSSRSGYNEQFF
TGCGCCAGCAGATCCAGCCGCTCAGGATACAATGAGCAGTTCTTC
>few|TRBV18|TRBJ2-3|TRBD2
CASSPPGLAKTDTQYF
TGTGCCAGCTCACCCCCGGGACTAGCTAAGACAGATACGCAGTATTTT
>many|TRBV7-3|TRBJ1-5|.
CASSPQGGQPQHF
TGTGCCAGCAGCCCGCAGGGTGGTCAGCCCCAGCATTTT
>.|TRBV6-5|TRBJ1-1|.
CASRPYLAAREAFF
TGTGCCAGCAGGCCTTACTTGGCGGCTAGAGAAGCTTTCTTT
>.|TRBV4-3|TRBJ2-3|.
CASSQLGAVTQYF
TGCGCCAGCAGCCAATTAGGGGCCGTTACGCAGTATTTT
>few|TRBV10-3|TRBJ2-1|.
CAISESGTGRGNEQFF
TGTGCCATCAGTGAGTCAGGAACAGGGAGAGGGAATGAGCAGTTCTTC
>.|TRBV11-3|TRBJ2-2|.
CASSLGGINTGELFF
TGTGCCAGCAGCTTAGGAGGAATCAACACCGGGGAGCTGTTTTTT
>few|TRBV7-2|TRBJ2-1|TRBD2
CASSFGLAGNNEQFF
TGTGCCAGCAGCTTCGGGCTAGCGGGCAACAATGAGCAGTTCTTC
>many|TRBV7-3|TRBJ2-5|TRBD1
CASSADRQETQYF
TGTGCCAGCAGCGCGGACAGGCAAGAGACCCAGTACTTC
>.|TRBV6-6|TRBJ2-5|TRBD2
CASSAQRGVETQYF
TGTGCCAGCAGTGCTCAGCGGGGGGTAGAGACCCAGTACTTC
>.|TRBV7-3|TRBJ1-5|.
CASSPSGGNQPQHF
TGTGCCAGCAGCCCCTCCGGCGGTAATCAGCCCCAGCATTTT
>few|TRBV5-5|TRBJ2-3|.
CASSGTFRTDTQYF
TGTGCCAGCAGCGGGACTTTTCGCACAGATACGCAGTATTTT
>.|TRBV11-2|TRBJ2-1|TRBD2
CASSFLAGGAGEQFF
TGTGCCAGCAGCTTCCTAGCGGGAGGAGCTGGTGAGCAGTTCTTC
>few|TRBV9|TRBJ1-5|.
CASSVGQNQPQHF
TGTGCCAGCAGCGTAGGACAGAATCAGCCCCAGCATTTT
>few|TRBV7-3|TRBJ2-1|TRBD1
CASTRTGVSEQFF
TGTGCCAGCACACGTACAGGGGTTAGTGAGCAGTTCTTC
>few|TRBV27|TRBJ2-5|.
CASSQNDRRKETQYF
TGTGCCAGCAGTCAAAACGATCGGAGGAAAGAGACCCAGTACTTC
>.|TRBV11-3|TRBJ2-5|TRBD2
CASSPRTSGGETQYF
TGTGCCAGCAGCCCCCGGACTAGCGGCGGCGAGACCCAGTACTTC
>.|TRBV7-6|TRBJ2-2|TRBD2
CASRVQAGGPSGELFF
TGTGCCAGCAGAGTCCAAGCGGGAGGGCCGTCAGGGGAGCTGTTTTTT
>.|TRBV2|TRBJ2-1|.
CASISGSSSYNEQFF
TGTGCCAGCATTTCGGGTTCCAGCTCCTACAATGAGCAGTTCTTC
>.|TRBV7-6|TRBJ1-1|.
CASSLQENTEAFF
TGTGCCAGCAGTTTACAGGAGAACACTGAAGCTTTCTTT
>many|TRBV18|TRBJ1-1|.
CASSPTGTEAFF
TGTGCCAGCTCACCCACCGGCACTGAAGCTTTCTTT
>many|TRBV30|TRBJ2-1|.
CAWSGGLPSNEQFF
TGTGCCTGGAGCGGCGGCCTCCCCAGCAATGAGCAGTTCTTC
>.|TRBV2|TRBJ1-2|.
CASSGRRLYGYTF
TGTGCCAGCAGTGGGAGACGCCTCTATGGCTACACCTTC